This T cell receptor beta chain was documented in a study of tumor-infiltrating lymphocytes in primary liver carcinoma. Study context: Tumors measured roughly 4.2 to 11 cm and were stage T1-T3 N0M0. Sample counts of productive TCRbeta reads spanned roughly 3.65 to 8 million; these counts were similar across tissue types. Broader study findings: Tumors and blood were compared for top-250-clone fraction, and tumors had the significantly higher value (p = 0.039). Tumor-adjacent and tumor-blood pairs shared less of their repertoires than tumor region pairs shared.

A constant-region primer served to make TCR beta cDNA from around 500 ng total RNA. Investigators got TCR beta libraries out of three nested multiplex PCR rounds, done with slightly modified ARM-PCR. The first two PCR rounds, around 10 cycles each, used TRBV1-TRBV30 forward primers and a C-beta reverse primer. Each CDR3 protein is one row after TCRdb ran MiXCR on the multiplex PCR reads. Seen here are about 100,000 distinct CDR3 sequences, approximately 72% observed once, and the top ten hold 27%. About this clonotype itself: Its antigen remains unknown.

Scientists recovered RNA and DNA together from approximately 20-30 mg of unsorted bulk tissue. Trimming shortened V by 5 bases and J by 3 bases, and 16 bases separated the two germline ends. Germline V gene sequence: CDR1 DFQATT, CDR2 SNEGSKA (reference sequence). The length of the CDR3 is 14 residues. This receptor was identified in a man aged 35-49 years with primary liver carcinoma and hepatitis B virus infection. Material: tumor-adjacent normal liver tissue. This chain uses TRBV20-1 with TRBJ1-2; the D gene is possibly TRBD1 (5 bases). The CDR3 coding sequence is TGCAGTGCTCAAGGGACGGTCCTGCACTATGGCTACACCTTC. It encodes CSAQGTVLHYGYTF.